This T cell receptor beta chain was sequenced during a study of shared clonotypes between healthy human individuals. Clones were read by immunoSEQ multiplex PCR, and TCRdb kept only the in-frame ones, dropping some. The profile shows 950,000 to 1,100,000 clones, approximately 72% of them singletons. CD4+ cells were split into CD45RA+ naive and CD45RA-negative memory subsets. CDR1 is MDHEN, CDR2 SYDVKM, per germline. The germline V and J ends were trimmed by 2 bases and 0 bases, with 8 bases remaining between them. This CDR3 comprises 14 residues. Worth noting for this clone: Its antigen is undetermined. Other DNA sequences in this sample translate to the same CDR3.

General study results and limits: Only blood samples were collected, and tissue repertoires likely differ. When naive CD4 clonotypes were compared across a few donors, around 5% were shared. Clonotype sharing across donors was expected to vary with sequencing depth.

This chain connects TRBV28 to TRBJ2-7; unclear D gene. Sequenced sample: memory CD4+ T cells sorted from blood. As to subset: CD45RA-negative fraction. This clonotype was obtained from a man between 18 and 29 years old in good health. The CDR3 protein is CASSLGGDSYEQYF. CDR3 bases: TGTGCCAGCAGTTTAGGTGGGGACTCCTACGAGCAGTACTTC.